Each of the 31 T cell receptor beta chains below was sequenced from the same sample in a study of shared clonotypes between healthy human individuals (TCRdb year 2020). The library was built by means of the immunoSEQ multiplex PCR assay. TCRdb limited this immuneACCESS table to in-frame rearrangements with V and J called. A share of clones is missing; checked studies link under half to unresolved V genes, and the rest is unexplained. The sample table records over a million clones; around 97% of these occur just once. The ten largest clones capture approximately 1.1% of the sample. Sequencing used naive CD4+ T cells sorted from blood. The cell subset or site tag for this specimen amounts to: CD45RA+ positively selected. The receptors originated from a man aged 25-45 years in good health.

The chain links TRBV2 to TRBJ2-2; D gene unclear. The CDR3 extends over 12 amino acids. CDR1 and CDR2 from the germline V gene are SNHLY and FYNNEI. The ends were cut back, 4 bases at V and 1 base at J, with 1 base in the middle. The CDR3, as DNA: TGTGCCAGCAGTGGGAACACCGGGGAGCTGTTTTTT. Translated: CASSGNTGELFF.

V is TRBV6-5 and J is TRBJ2-7; 10 bases map to TRBD1. V gave up 8 bases and J gave up 3 bases; unmatched junction bases: 4. CDR3 size: 13 residues. Germline V CDR1 and CDR2: MNHEY, SVGAGI. CDR3 DNA: TGTGCCAGCCGCGGGACAGGGGACTACGAGCAGTACTTC. Amino acids: CASRGTGDYEQYF.

The V gene is TRBV18, the J gene TRBJ2-1, with 7 bases lining up with TRBD1. This CDR3 has 16 residues. CDR1 is KGHSH, CDR2 LQKENI, per germline. The ends lost 3 bases at V and 3 bases at J; junction bases unmatched: 8. The CDR3 coding sequence is TGTGCCAGCTCACCTCAGGGGGTCTCTGACTACAATGAGCAGTTCTTC. It specifies CASSPQGVSDYNEQFF.

The chain is built from TRBV29-1 and TRBJ2-4; 14 bases are a match to TRBD2. From germline, CDR1 is SQVTM and CDR2 ANQGSEA. This CDR3 is built from 13 residues. The trim removed 7 bases at V and 10 bases at J, leaving 6 bases unmatched. The CDR3 nucleotides read TGCAGCGGGGGGACTAGCGGGAGTCAGATTCAGTACTTC. Its translation is CSGGTSGSQIQYF.

This clone was found a few times. The CDR3 DNA follows: TGTGCCAGCAGTGCGACGGGACAGGGGAACAATCAGCCCCAGCATTTT. Encoded protein: CASSATGQGNNQPQHF. The genes are TRBV6-1 and TRBJ1-5; 10 bases map to TRBD1. Trimming took 4 bases from V and 3 from J; bases not matched to a gene: 6. From germline, CDR1 is MNHNS and CDR2 SASEGT. This CDR3 comprises 16 residues.

V usage is TRBV6-1 and J usage is TRBJ2-7; D is ambiguous. V lost 7 bases and J lost 5, with 9 bases in between. Germline CDR1 MNHNS, CDR2 SASEGT. The CDR3 totals 11 residues. CDR3 DNA: TGTGCCAGCATTTTAATTGACGAGCAGTACTTC. Its translation: CASILIDEQYF.

This clone was detected once. This sequence joins TRBV7-2 and TRBJ2-7; 9 bases fit TRBD2. CDR1 and CDR2 from the germline V gene are SGHTA and FQGNSA. The CDR3 is 16 amino acids. The junction had 8 bases not matched to a gene; V was cut back by 1 base and J by 4 bases. The DNA for the CDR3 is TGTACCAGCAGCTTAGATGCGGGAGGGATTGCGTACGAGCAGTACTTC. This gives the protein CTSSLDAGGIAYEQYF.

The rearrangement links TRBV27 to TRBJ1-2, with D tentatively TRBD1 (5 bases). CDR3 length equals 18 residues. With 1 base removed from V and 5 bases from J, the gap between germline ends came to 23 bases. CDR1 MNHEY and CDR2 SMNVEV come from the germline V gene (reference sequence). The CDR3 reads CASSLFGGRTTGGYGYTF. CDR3 DNA: TGTGCCAGCAGTTTATTTGGGGGTCGTACGACCGGCGGGTATGGCTACACCTTC.

The genes are TRBV9 and TRBJ2-3; D is unresolved. Germline V gene sequence: CDR1 SGDLS, CDR2 YYNGEE. This CDR3 is built from 13 residues. V lost 0 bases and J lost 2, with 4 bases in between. The CDR3 spells CASSVVVTDTQYF. The CDR3 DNA sequence: TGTGCCAGCAGCGTAGTAGTCACAGATACGCAGTATTTT. The variable domain in full, with the rest retrieved from reference TRBV9 and TRBJ2-3, is DSGVTQTPKHLITATGQRVTLRCSPRSGDLSVYWYQQSLDQGLQFLIQYYNGEERAKGNILERFSAQQFPDLHSELNLSSLELGDSALYFCASSVVVTDTQYFGPGTRLTVL.

CDR3 sequence: CASSVDGRTATNEKLFF. The DNA of the CDR3 is TGTGCCAGCAGCGTAGATGGCAGGACGGCAACTAATGAAAAACTGTTTTTT. The rearrangement uses TRBV9 and TRBJ1-4; no firm D call. The CDR3 runs to 17 residues. V was pared by 0 bases and J by 0 bases, with 12 bases between. In germline, CDR1 is SGDLS, CDR2 YYNGEE.

Regarding this clone: The same CDR3 also results from other DNA sequences found in this sample. The rearrangement uses TRBV18 and TRBJ2-3, with no clear D. This CDR3 comprises 15 residues. V lost 6 bases and J 2 bases, leaving 15 bases between the germline ends. Germline V CDR1 and CDR2: KGHSH, LQKENI. DNA for the CDR3: TGTGCCAGCTCTCATGCGCCTTCCCTCACAGATACGCAGTATTTT. Residues: CASSHAPSLTDTQYF.

This chain connects TRBV2 to TRBJ1-5; 8 nucleotides line up with TRBD1. The CDR3 consists of 14 residues. Trimming removed 8 bases from V and 2 bases from J; junction bases left unmatched: 5. The germline V gene has CDR1 SNHLY and CDR2 FYNNEI. CDR3 loop: CASQKGQGNQPQHF. CDR3 bases: TGTGCCAGCCAAAAGGGACAGGGCAATCAGCCCCAGCATTTT. The full variable domain, with the rest looked up from reference TRBV2 and TRBJ1-5, is EPEVTQTPSHQVTQMGQEVILRCVPISNHLYFYWYRQILGQKVEFLVSFYNNEISEKSEIFDDQFSVERPDGSNFTLKIRSTKLEDSAMYFCASQKGQGNQPQHFGDGTRLSIL.

V gene TRBV19 combines with J gene TRBJ1-1, with 8 bases matching TRBD1. Germline CDR1 and CDR2: LNHDA and SQIVND (reference sequence). CDR3 length equals 12 residues. The J segment lost 8 bases and the V segment lost 8 bases, leaving 7 bases of the junction unmatched. In DNA, the CDR3 is TGTGCCAGTGACACGGACAGGGCCGAAGCTTTCTTT. Translation gives CASDTDRAEAFF.

V gene TRBV9 combines with J gene TRBJ2-2; 8 bases are a match to TRBD2. The germline CDR1 and CDR2 sequences are SGDLS and YYNGEE. There are 16 residues in the CDR3. With V trimmed by 0 bases and J by 4 bases, 5 bases remained unmatched. The CDR3 reads CASSVVSGIGTGELFF. CDR3 in DNA: TGTGCCAGCAGCGTAGTTAGCGGGATTGGCACCGGGGAGCTGTTTTTT.

This clone occurred once. The gene calls are TRBV5-4 and TRBJ2-6; D gene ambiguous. The germline V gene encodes CDR1 SGHNT and CDR2 YYREEE (reference sequence). The CDR3 is 13 amino acids. V gave up 3 bases and J gave up 8 bases, with 9 bases separating them. The chain's CDR3 is CASSSPGPNVLTF. CDR3 in DNA: TGTGCCAGCAGCTCCCCAGGTCCCAACGTCCTGACTTTC.

The V gene is TRBV6-1, the J gene TRBJ2-7; no clear D gene. Trimming stripped 5 bases from V and 2 bases from J, with 13 bases between. The CDR3 covers 14 residues. Germline values: CDR1 MNHNS, CDR2 SASEGT. CDR3 DNA sequence: TGTGCCAGCAGTCCGCCAGAGAAACCCTACGAGCAGTACTTC. It yields the protein CASSPPEKPYEQYF.

In this sample, this clone turned up once. The chain has TRBV6-1 and TRBJ2-1, with 7 bases lining up with TRBD2. V gave up 8 bases and J gave up 7 bases; unmatched junction bases: 2. Germline V gene sequence: CDR1 MNHNS, CDR2 SASEGT. This CDR3 comprises 11 residues. CDR3 residues: CASRGVNEQFF. The CDR3 DNA is TGTGCCAGCCGGGGGGTTAATGAGCAGTTCTTC.

The rearrangement joins TRBV5-1 to TRBJ2-1, with TRBD1 identical over 7 bases. Germline values: CDR1 SGHRS, CDR2 YFSETQ. The CDR3 totals 16 residues. V lost 0 bases, J lost 5 bases, and 8 bases stayed unmatched. The CDR3 sequence: CASSLAYRGRNNEQFF. As DNA, the CDR3 is TGCGCCAGCAGCTTGGCTTATAGGGGGCGAAACAATGAGCAGTTCTTC.

V usage is TRBV5-1 and J usage is TRBJ2-5; D gene ambiguous. Germline CDR1 is SGHRS and CDR2 is YFSETQ. The V end lost 8 bases, the J end lost 5 bases, and 22 bases lay between the germline ends. The CDR3 is 15 residues long. The CDR3 nucleotides are TGCGCCAGGTCCCTGGGGATATTTTTCAGGGAGACCCAGTACTTC. It encodes CARSLGIFFRETQYF.

This clone was seen just once. The J gene is TRBJ2-3, the V gene TRBV5-4; a weak D match, TRBD1 (5 bases). The V end was cut by 4 bases, the J end by 3 bases, with 9 bases between. This CDR3 comprises 13 residues. Germline V lookup: CDR1 SGHNT, CDR2 YYREEE (reference sequence). CDR3 in amino acids: CASSRQGTDTQYF. CDR3 sequence (DNA): TGTGCCAGCAGCCGGCAGGGAACAGATACGCAGTATTTT.

The rearrangement links TRBV28 to TRBJ2-3; no clear D gene. The CDR3 loop spans 16 amino acids. The germline V gene encodes CDR1 MDHEN and CDR2 SYDVKM. Trimming removed 1 base from V and 0 bases from J, with 11 bases in between. The CDR3 here is CASSLSSAISTDTQYF. CDR3 nucleotides: TGTGCCAGCAGTTTATCTTCGGCTATCAGCACAGATACGCAGTATTTT.

The J gene is TRBJ1-2, the V gene TRBV19, with D unresolved. Trimming cost V 11 bases and J 5 bases, with 12 bases left between them. The germline V gene encodes CDR1 LNHDA and CDR2 SQIVND (reference sequence). CDR3 length equals 11 residues. The DNA of the CDR3 is TGTGCCGGCCGTTTGGGGTATGGCTACACCTTC. This sequence encodes CAGRLGYGYTF.

This clone has just one count. The CDR3 loop is CASSSGRRETQYF. The DNA for the CDR3 is TGTGCCAGCAGTTCCGGGAGACGAGAGACCCAGTACTTC. The chain uses TRBV25-1 and TRBJ2-5; tentative D call: TRBD2 (6 bases). CDR1 is MGHDK, CDR2 SYGVNS, per germline. The V end was cut by 5 bases, the J end by 4 bases, with 11 bases between. The CDR3 runs 13 residues. The complete variable domain, with remaining parts taken from reference TRBV25-1 and TRBJ2-5, reads EADIYQTPRYLVIGTGKKITLECSQTMGHDKMYWYQQDPGMELHLIHYSYGVNSTEKGDLSSESTVSRIRTEHFPLTLESARPSHTSQYLCASSSGRRETQYFGPGTRLLVL.

This chain connects TRBV5-1 to TRBJ2-3; D may match TRBD1 or TRBD2 (6 bases each). Trimming took off 4 bases at V and 5 bases at J, with 20 bases between the two ends. The germline CDR1 and CDR2 sequences are SGHRS and YFSETQ. The CDR3 extends over 16 amino acids. In DNA form, the CDR3 reads TGCGCCAGCAGCCAAGTAGGAAGGGGGAGGATAGATACGCAGTATTTT. It encodes CASSQVGRGRIDTQYF.

This clone was recorded once. The chain couples TRBV5-1 to TRBJ2-1; 7 nucleotides align to TRBD2. Trimming took 0 bases from V and 8 from J; bases not matched to a gene: 5. The CDR3 runs to 14 residues. Germline V gene sequence: CDR1 SGHRS, CDR2 YFSETQ. The CDR3 DNA follows: TGCGCCAGCAGCTTGGCGGGAGGCATCCATGAGCAGTTCTTC. Protein sequence: CASSLAGGIHEQFF. The variable domain in full, with the rest retrieved from reference TRBV5-1 and TRBJ2-1, is KAGVTQTPRYLIKTRGQQVTLSCSPISGHRSVSWYQQTPGQGLQFLFEYFSETQRNKGNFPGRFSGRQFSNSRSEMNVSTLELGDSALYLCASSLAGGIHEQFFGPGTRLTVL.

This rearrangement joins TRBV7-2 to TRBJ1-2; D gene uncertain. The germline V gene has CDR1 SGHTA and CDR2 FQGNSA. Trimming left V 5 bases short and J 5 bases short, with 18 bases between. This CDR3 comprises 15 residues. The CDR3 DNA reads as TGTGCCAGCAGCCCCTCGTGGGGTGGATTTTATGGCTACACCTTC. Encoded protein: CASSPSWGGFYGYTF.

The J gene is TRBJ2-5, the V gene TRBV28; D may be TRBD2 (5 bases). CDR3 size: 13 residues. Germline loops: CDR1 MDHEN, CDR2 SYDVKM. Trimming cost V 5 bases and J 4 bases, with 11 bases left between them. The DNA of the CDR3 is TGTGCCAGCAGTCCACTAGATCCAGAGACCCAGTACTTC. Translation: CASSPLDPETQYF. Looking up the rest from reference TRBV28 and TRBJ2-5 gives the full variable domain: DVKVTQSSRYLVKRTGEKVFLECVQDMDHENMFWYRQDPGLGLRLIYFSYDVKMKEKGDIPEGYSVSREKKERFSLILESASTNQTSMYLCASSPLDPETQYFGPGTRLLVL.

The chain employs TRBV11-3 and TRBJ2-7, with TRBD1 matching over 9 bases. V was clipped by 5 bases and J by 3 bases; unmatched bases: 8. Germline V gene data show CDR1 as SGHNT and CDR2 as YENEEA. CDR3 length equals 15 residues. The CDR3 sequence is CASSLGQGIYYEQYF. CDR3 in DNA: TGTGCCAGCAGCCTCGGACAGGGGATCTACTACGAGCAGTACTTC. The complete variable domain, with remaining parts taken from reference TRBV11-3 and TRBJ2-7, reads EAGVVQSPRYKIIEKKQPVAFWCNPISGHNTLYWYLQNLGQGPELLIRYENEEAVDDSQLPKDRFSAERLKGVDSTLKIQPAELGDSAVYLCASSLGQGIYYEQYFGPGTRLTVT.

The V call is TRBV7-6, the J call TRBJ2-7; weak D call: TRBD1 (7 bases). CDR1 and CDR2 from the germline V gene are SGHVS and FNYEAQ. The CDR3 is 15 amino acids. V lost 2 bases to trimming and J lost 2 bases, with 13 bases between them. The DNA for the CDR3 is TGTGCCAGCAGCTTATTAAGCAGGGGGGCCTACGAGCAGTACTTC. It translates to CASSLLSRGAYEQYF.

In its sample, this clone was seen once. This sequence joins TRBV28 and TRBJ2-3; 7 bases agree with TRBD2. There are 14 residues in the CDR3. Unmatched junction bases numbered 2, after V lost 4 bases and J lost 1 base. In germline, CDR1 is MDHEN, CDR2 SYDVKM. CDR3 sequence (DNA): TGTGCCAGCAGTTCCACTAGCGGCACAGATACGCAGTATTTT. Its protein is CASSSTSGTDTQYF.

The chain carries TRBV29-1 and TRBJ2-7, with D possibly TRBD2 on 7 matching bases. The CDR3 length is 14 residues. The V gene lost 4 bases and the J gene lost 0 bases, with 13 bases spanning the gap. Germline V gene data show CDR1 as SQVTM and CDR2 as ANQGSEA. CDR3 DNA: TGCAGCGTTGTGGGGGGGCAAAACTCCTACGAGCAGTACTTC. Protein: CSVVGGQNSYEQYF.